This entry features one T cell receptor (beta chain) sequence. This sample is drawn from a study of blood T cell repertoires in COVID-19. The overall study: COVID-19 samples, acute and convalescent, were from the United States, Italy and Spain. PBMCs, B-cell-depleted T cells, or T cells were the source of the cDNA or gDNA that made up the material.

This CDR3 is built from 16 residues. Germline-derived CDR1 and CDR2 are KGHDR and SFDVKD. Between the trimmed V and J ends, which lost 10 bases and 7 bases, there was a span of 24 bases. In the study's own analysis: By means of reference gene primer amplification, nucleated cell counts were estimated. Libraries were prepared by immunoSEQ multiplex PCR; TCRdb keeps only in-frame clonotypes and omits some of them. The V and J calls and clone size were taken over from that table, and D and trimming were inferred from the DNA. The data contain 60,000 to 85,000 clones, around 85% of them seen just once; the ten biggest clones take up almost 4.5%.

This TCR came from a man aged 50 to 59 with active COVID-19. The sample consisted of peripheral blood. The gene calls are TRBV24-1 and TRBJ1-4; D perhaps matches TRBD1 (6 bases). The DNA for the CDR3 is TGTGCCACGTCCCGGGACCAGGGGACGGTAAGTGAAAAACTGTTTTTT. It codes for CATSRDQGTVSEKLFF.